A single T cell receptor beta chain is shown here with its context. The antigen is unknown. Investigators reverse transcribed all isolated RNA, so they sequenced expressed TCRB transcripts. The method was immunoSEQ multiplex PCR; TCRdb's version includes in-frame clones alone and lacks a portion of them. The sample has around 16,000 clones, approximately 55% seen once; the top ten hold 0.46%. This sample is drawn from a study of beta chain features in type 1 diabetes. About the research overall: Sorted cells numbering some 110 million were examined across all samples.

On average, the one heparinised blood draw given by each donor was approximately 0.12 L. Study-level points and caveats: Fewer insertions but more deletions were seen at VDJ junctions in type 1 diabetes patients. Resolution of whether HLA type affects TCRB rearrangement was not achieved here.

The CDR3 extends over 16 amino acids. The V gene's germline CDR1 is LNHDA and CDR2 SQIVND (reference sequence). Deletions cut 5 bases from V and 7 bases from J, with 20 bases between. The TCR comes from a woman between 18 and 29 years old in good health. Material for sequencing was stem cell memory CD4+ T cells from blood. The chain couples TRBV19 to TRBJ1-4; the D is unclear. In DNA form, the CDR3 reads TGTGCCAGTAGTTCTAGCGGGCGTAGAGCTGCTGAAAAACTGTTTTTT. Protein: CASSSSGRRAAEKLFF.